A selection of T cell receptor beta chains follows, all from one sample in a study of regulatory T cells in long-lasting Graves disease. TCRdb fed the multiplex PCR reads into MiXCR, producing one record per CDR3 protein. The repertoire has some 400,000 distinct CDR3 sequences, under 15% of them found once; the top ten carry approximately 15%. The data also belong to a second study, concerning T cells in Graves' hyperthyroidism and ophthalmopathy.

Sequenced here: peripheral blood mononuclear cells (PBMCs), sampled at new diagnosis, from a patient treated with antithyroid drugs. The receptor source for this set is a woman aged 25-40 years with Graves disease. Both conserved end residues are part of each CDR3. D genes are given only for firm matches. Clone size appears in some rows only: once, few, many, or a class for an expanded clone.

CSARGLSNAYNEQFF,TGCAGTGCTAGAGGCCTTAGCAACGCCTACAATGAGCAGTTCTTC,.,TRBV20-1,15,many,TRBJ2-1
CSVGHGTNYGYTF,TGCAGCGTTGGTCATGGGACTAACTATGGCTACACCTTC,.,TRBV29-1,13,many,TRBJ1-2
CASSQGQEEQPQHF,TGTGCCAGCAGTCAGGGACAGGAGGAGCAGCCCCAGCATTTT,TRBD1,TRBV6-1,14,.,TRBJ1-5
CASSQFSRTNYGYTF,TGTGCCAGCAGCCAGTTTTCACGGACGAACTATGGCTACACCTTC,.,TRBV3-1,15,many,TRBJ1-2
CATSDLHNLPQHF,TGTGCCACCAGTGATTTGCATAATCTGCCCCAGCATTTT,.,TRBV24-1,13,many,TRBJ1-5
CASSYSGNPYNEQFF,TGTGCCAGCAGTTATAGCGGGAACCCGTACAATGAGCAGTTCTTC,TRBD2,TRBV6-2/TRBV6-3,15,few,TRBJ2-1
CATSGAPYNEQFF,TGTGCCACCAGTGGCGCACCCTACAATGAGCAGTTCTTC,.,TRBV24-1,13,many,TRBJ2-1
CASSLSASGISYEQYF,TGCGCCAGCAGCTTGTCAGCTAGCGGAATCTCCTACGAGCAGTACTTC,TRBD2,TRBV5-1,16,.,TRBJ2-7
CASSAGQGRQETQYF,TGTGCCAGCAGCGCGGGGCAGGGGAGGCAAGAGACCCAGTACTTC,.,TRBV7-3,15,.,TRBJ2-5
CSVHAANTGELFF,TGCAGCGTCCACGCCGCGAACACCGGGGAGCTGTTTTTT,.,TRBV29-1,13,.,TRBJ2-2
CASSLGRGTLSYNEQFF,TGTGCCAGCAGCTTAGGACGGGGGACCCTCTCCTACAATGAGCAGTTCTTC,.,TRBV13,17,many,TRBJ2-1
CSARTDRGNQPQHF,TGCAGTGCTAGAACCGACAGGGGGAATCAGCCCCAGCATTTT,TRBD1,TRBV20-1,14,.,TRBJ1-5
CASSYDLAPSRGEQFF,TGTGCCAGCAGTTACGATCTGGCTCCATCGCGGGGTGAGCAGTTCTTC,.,TRBV6-5,16,many,TRBJ2-1
CASSLDPGYEQYF,TGTGCCAGCAGCTTAGATCCCGGCTACGAGCAGTACTTC,.,TRBV11-3,13,many,TRBJ2-7
CASSWGAGMNTEAFF,TGTGCCAGCAGCTGGGGGGCTGGAATGAACACTGAAGCTTTCTTT,.,TRBV5-4,15,.,TRBJ1-1
CATSDSRRGVGNEQFF,TGTGCCACCAGTGATTCCAGAAGGGGGGTCGGCAATGAGCAGTTCTTC,.,TRBV24-1,16,.,TRBJ2-1
CASSPPLAGGPYEQYF,TGCGCCAGCAGCCCACCACTAGCGGGAGGTCCCTACGAGCAGTACTTC,TRBD2,TRBV5-1,16,many,TRBJ2-7